This T cell receptor beta chain was sequenced during a study of CD8 T cells in ankylosing spondylitis. As concerns this clonotype: The target antigen is unknown.

CDR1 and CDR2 (germline): SGHDT, YYEEEE. CDR3 length: 16 residues. Trimming left V 2 bases short and J 1 base short, with 15 bases between. Study observations and caveats: Matched synovial fluid from ankylosing spondylitis patients was reported to be enriched for disease-linked clones.

TCRdb ran MiXCR on the 5' RACE reads and lists one entry per CDR3 protein. The table lists fewer than 180,000 distinct CDR3 sequences, around 43% of them singletons. The clonotype comes from a male donor with ankylosing spondylitis. The chain carries TRBV5-6 and TRBJ1-1; D is ambiguous. The specimen was synovial fluid, either unsorted or a sorted T cell fraction (not recorded which). CDR3 residues: CASSFLRIRSNTEAFF. The CDR3, as DNA: TGTGCCAGCAGCTTCCTGCGGATACGATCGAACACTGAAGCTTTCTTT.